This T cell receptor beta chain was sequenced during a study of shared clonotypes between healthy human individuals. As concerns this clone: Its specificity is unknown.

Sequencing was performed with immunoSEQ multiplex PCR; in TCRdb, only in-frame clones are kept and a portion is missing. Of hundreds of thousands of clones listed, about 95% were seen once; the top ten hold approximately 0.12%. The CDR3 length is 12 residues. Germline CDR1 and CDR2: MNHEY and SMNVEV (reference sequence). V lost 5 bases and J 6 bases, leaving 9 bases between the germline ends. Naive CD8 cells lacked CD45RO, underwent positive selection for CCR7 and left out terminally differentiated effector memory CD45RA+ cells. Regarding the study as a whole: Donors were few, which limited the genetic and exposure-history diversity represented.

The rearrangement joins TRBV27 to TRBJ2-3, with no clear D. This TCR derives from a woman aged 30 to 39 in good health. The sequenced material came from naive CD8+ T cells sorted from blood. The CDR3 loop is CASSTPRDTQYF. DNA for the CDR3: TGTGCCAGCAGTACCCCTAGGGATACGCAGTATTTT.